This entry describes one TCR beta chain. Its antigen is still unknown. No qualities accompany the bases; no much larger clone lies one base away. Each collaborating institution followed its own protocols to collect whole blood in K2EDTA tubes. For TCRbeta analysis, collaborators shipped samples as frozen whole blood, isolated PBMCs, or DNA extracted from either of those sample types. TCRbeta CDR3 regions were amplified from genomic DNA using the immunoSEQ Assay, a bias-controlled multiplex PCR. As for the authors' bioinformatics: The number of nucleated cells in each sample was estimated from the amplification of reference gene primers within the assay. To quantify the absolute abundance of each unique TCRbeta CDR3 rearrangement, sequence reads were collapsed and filtered. Productive Simpson clonality was computed per sample as the square root of Simpson's diversity index over productive rearrangements. TCRdb's version of the immuneACCESS table is confined to in-frame rearrangements and falls short of the full clone set. An unresolved V gene accounts for under half of the shortfall where checked; the remainder is of unknown origin. The DNA was the basis for D and trimming; V, J and clone size are from that table. The sample yields roughly 140,000 clones; approximately 83% were counted once. The ten biggest clones cover about 8% of the sample.

V is cut back by 8 bases and J by 8 bases, with 7 bases in the junction unmatched. CDR1 and CDR2 are read off the germline V gene as MNHEY and SVGAGI. The CDR3 runs 13 residues from the cysteine to the phenylalanine. CDR3 DNA is the only sequence kept; it has 39 bases, read in frame from the first base. These data belong to a study of blood T cell repertoires in COVID-19 (dated by TCRdb to the early 2020s). Regarding the study in general: Samples from collaborators originated in the United States, Italy and Spain and spanned both the acute and convalescent phases of COVID-19. The material from the prospective study consisted of cDNA or gDNA derived from T cells, B-cell-depleted T cells, or PBMCs. The dataset comprised deeply sampled blood TCRbeta repertoires from subjects exposed to, actively infected with, or recovered from COVID-19. The repertoires were released in a freely available public database intended as a resource for research on the immune response to SARS-CoV-2. The samples were drawn from two sources: the first 160 participants of the ongoing ImmuneRACE study, and 1,000 to 1,500 subjects contributed by 6 global collaborators. Sample metadata almost always included a de-identified subject ID, COVID-19 status, age in years and sex. HLA class I and class II types, where available, came from metadata supplied by the sample provider rather than from assay-based typing. Study-level results and caveats: The amount of clinical and demographic metadata varied by source and participant and was provided uncurated.

The specimen sequenced was peripheral blood. The source is a human donor in a cohort sampled during active COVID-19. The chain was built from TRBV6-5 and TRBJ1-4; 8 of the junction bases match TRBD1. In nucleotide form, the sequence is TGTGCCAGCCACAGGGGGGTAGGAGAAAAACTGTTTTTT. It is translated as CASHRGVGEKLFF.